The 21 T cell receptor beta chains below were found in one sample sequenced in a study of cytomegalovirus exposure and HLA in healthy donors. Vbeta (60) and Jbeta (13) primers were used in the PCR. This table comes from immunoSEQ multiplex PCR, and its TCRdb copy is limited to in-frame clones, with some not included. The sample has about 130,000 clones, roughly 78% seen once. The sequencing sample was made of PBMCs. The source of these receptors is a man aged 40-49 years in good health and CMV-seronegative.

The chain couples TRBV6-1 to TRBJ1-1; no firm D call. The CDR3 sequence is 13 residues long. Germline values: CDR1 MNHNS, CDR2 SASEGT. Trimming left V 2 bases short and J 9 bases short, with 13 bases between. In nucleotides, the CDR3 is TGTGCCAGCAGTGAAATGGCCGCCATCCAAGCTTTCTTT. This sequence encodes CASSEMAAIQAFF.

The V call is TRBV5-1, the J call TRBJ1-5, with D possibly being TRBD1 (5 bases). The CDR3 has 15 residues. Germline V CDR1 and CDR2: SGHRS, YFSETQ. V dropped 5 bases and J dropped 7 bases, with 19 bases sitting between them. This CDR3 is CASRVDTLHEQPQHF. CDR3 bases: TGCGCCAGCAGAGTGGACACCCTACATGAGCAGCCCCAGCATTTT.

The gene calls are TRBV5-4 and TRBJ1-1, with D tentatively TRBD1 (5 bases). CDR3 length equals 15 residues. Germline CDR1 is SGHNT and CDR2 is YYREEE (reference sequence). The V end was cut by 0 bases, the J end by 3 bases, with 12 bases between. Here the CDR3 reads CASSLGGQGDTEAFF. The CDR3 nucleotides read TGTGCCAGCAGCTTGGGAGGCCAGGGTGACACTGAAGCTTTCTTT.

This clone was observed a few times. The rearrangement joins TRBV6-5 to TRBJ2-4; no reliable D call. The CDR3 is 16 residues long. In germline, CDR1 is MNHEY, CDR2 SVGAGI. V was trimmed by 4 bases and J by 2 bases, leaving 15 bases between them. CDR3 sequence (DNA): TGTGCCAGCAGTTTACAGCCGAGCCCGACCAAAAACATTCAGTACTTC. This encodes CASSLQPSPTKNIQYF.

The chain carries TRBV13 and TRBJ2-7; 8 nucleotides match TRBD2. Unmatched junction bases numbered 7, after V lost 6 bases and J lost 3 bases. This CDR3 comprises 14 residues. CDR1 is PRHDT, CDR2 FYEKMQ, per germline (reference sequence). The CDR3 loop reads CASRSGTRGYEQYF. Written as DNA, the CDR3 is TGTGCCAGCAGATCCGGGACTAGGGGCTACGAGCAGTACTTC. Filled out from reference TRBV13 and TRBJ2-7, the complete variable domain reads AAGVIQSPRHLIKEKRETATLKCYPIPRHDTVYWYQQGPGQDPQFLISFYEKMQSDKGSIPDRFSAQQFSDYHSELNMSSLELGDSALYFCASRSGTRGYEQYFGPGTRLTVT.

Worth noting for this clone: The conserved phenylalanine or tryptophan normally closing the CDR3 is absent here, so this likely arose from a read error. The V and J genes are TRBV30 and TRBJ2-2, with unresolved D. There are 13 residues in the CDR3. The V gene's germline CDR1 is GTSNPN and CDR2 SVGIG (reference sequence). The germline V and J ends were trimmed by 5 bases and 4 bases, with 11 bases remaining between them. This CDR3 is CAWGKTTTGELFV. CDR3 sequence (DNA): TGTGCCTGGGGGAAAACTACCACCGGGGAGCTGTTTGTT.

The rearrangement links TRBV4-2 to TRBJ2-5; 9 bases are shared with TRBD2. The germline CDR1 and CDR2 sequences are LGHNA and YNFKEQ. J lost 3 bases, V lost 3 bases, and 11 bases had no gene match. This CDR3 has 17 amino acids. CDR3 sequence: CASSHPLGGGAEETQYF. The CDR3 coding sequence is TGTGCCAGCAGCCACCCCCTCGGCGGGGGGGCGGAAGAGACCCAGTACTTC.

This clone has a single count. The chain is built from TRBV28 and TRBJ1-2; the match to TRBD1 covers 10 bases. Germline V gives CDR1 MDHEN, CDR2 SYDVKM. There are 14 residues in the CDR3. Trimming at V came to 5 bases and at J to 6 bases, leaving 6 bases not matched to a gene. CDR3 in amino acids: CASSPTGTGDGYTF. CDR3 in DNA: TGTGCCAGCAGTCCCACCGGGACAGGGGATGGCTACACCTTC.

This chain uses TRBV7-3 with TRBJ2-3; 11 bases are shared with TRBD2. J was trimmed by 4 bases and V by 3 bases; bases with no gene match: 6. The length of the CDR3 is 16 residues. From germline, CDR1 is SGHTA and CDR2 FQGTGA. The DNA of the CDR3 is TGTGCCAGCAGCTTTGGGATAGCGGGAGGGGCAGATACGCAGTATTTT. The encoded protein is CASSFGIAGGADTQYF.

The chain is built from TRBV5-1 and TRBJ2-1; TRBD1 matches at 8 bases. Per the germline V gene, CDR1 is SGHRS and CDR2 is YFSETQ. V was pared by 4 bases and J by 7 bases, with 4 bases of the junction left unmatched. The CDR3 has 13 residues. The CDR3 sequence: CASSPGTGNEQFF. The CDR3 DNA reads as TGCGCCAGCAGCCCTGGGACAGGTAATGAGCAGTTCTTC.

In DNA, the CDR3 is TGTGCCAGCAGTAGACAGGGGGCGGACGAGCAGTACTTC. It is translated as CASSRQGADEQYF. This chain connects TRBV2 to TRBJ2-7, with 10 nucleotides matching TRBD1. The CDR3 spans 13 residues. Germline V gene sequence: CDR1 SNHLY, CDR2 FYNNEI. With V trimmed by 5 bases and J by 5 bases, 3 bases remained unmatched. Full variable domain (missing parts from reference TRBV2 and TRBJ2-7): EPEVTQTPSHQVTQMGQEVILRCVPISNHLYFYWYRQILGQKVEFLVSFYNNEISEKSEIFDDQFSVERPDGSNFTLKIRSTKLEDSAMYFCASSRQGADEQYFGPGTRLTVT.

The chain links TRBV2 to TRBJ2-2, with D perhaps TRBD1 (5 bases). Germline V gene data show CDR1 as SNHLY and CDR2 as FYNNEI. V was trimmed by 2 bases and J by 4 bases, leaving 11 bases between them. The CDR3 has 15 residues. CDR3 coding DNA: TGTGCCAGCAGTGAACAGGGCAGAGTCACCGGGGAGCTGTTTTTT. Its protein is CASSEQGRVTGELFF.

The chain is built from TRBV9 and TRBJ1-1, with D unclear. The CDR3 consists of 11 residues. V was trimmed by 4 bases and J by 2 bases, leaving 3 bases between them. Germline lookup yields CDR1 SGDLS and CDR2 YYNGEE. The CDR3: CASSLNTEAFF. The CDR3 DNA sequence: TGTGCCAGCAGCCTAAACACTGAAGCTTTCTTT.

J is TRBJ2-5 and V is TRBV30; D uncertain. Germline V gives CDR1 GTSNPN, CDR2 SVGIG (reference sequence). The CDR3 loop spans 13 amino acids. Trimming pared 0 bases from V and 1 base from J, leaving 6 bases between. DNA of the CDR3: TGTGCCTGGAGTGTGGTGGCCCAAGAGACCCAGTACTTC. Translation: CAWSVVAQETQYF.

This clone was counted a single time. This chain joins TRBV15 and TRBJ2-1, with 9 bases lining up with TRBD2. V was pared by 7 bases and J by 5 bases, with 9 bases of the junction left unmatched. The CDR3 length is 15 residues. From germline, CDR1 is LNHNV and CDR2 YYDKDF (reference sequence). The CDR3 DNA reads TGTGCCACCACCCGCGGGAGGGGCGGCGACAATGAGCAGTTCTTC. This gives the protein CATTRGRGGDNEQFF.

V and J are TRBV7-2 and TRBJ2-1; maybe TRBD2 (5 bases). Trimming shortened V by 5 bases and J by 6 bases, and 23 bases separated the two germline ends. The length of the CDR3 is 17 residues. Germline assignment: CDR1 SGHTA and CDR2 FQGNSA. Here the CDR3 reads CASSPTSRSAGINEQFF. CDR3 DNA sequence: TGTGCCAGCAGCCCGACGTCTAGGTCCGCGGGCATCAATGAGCAGTTCTTC.

The V and J genes are TRBV7-2 and TRBJ2-1; D not resolved. V lost 3 bases and J lost 6, with 6 bases in between. The CDR3 length is 12 residues. CDR1 and CDR2 from the germline V gene are SGHTA and FQGNSA. The CDR3 DNA follows: TGTGCCAGCAGCTTTTATAGCAATGAGCAGTTCTTC. Residues: CASSFYSNEQFF.

The chain is built from TRBV6-6 and TRBJ2-7; 7 positions match TRBD1. Germline CDR1 MNHNY, CDR2 SVGAGI (reference sequence). This CDR3 comprises 14 residues. J was trimmed by 3 bases and V by 0 bases; bases with no gene match: 2. The CDR3 sequence: CASSYSRQGYEQYF. CDR3 sequence (DNA): TGTGCCAGCAGTTACTCGAGACAGGGCTACGAGCAGTACTTC.

V is TRBV11-2 and J is TRBJ1-4; D is uncertain. V lost 3 bases, J lost 7 bases, and 6 bases lay in between. Germline CDR1 and CDR2: SGHAT and FQNNGV. CDR3 length equals 12 residues. This CDR3 reads CASSFGAEKLFF. CDR3 sequence (DNA): TGTGCCAGCAGCTTTGGAGCTGAAAAACTGTTTTTT.

This clone has a single count. The V gene is TRBV5-4, the J gene TRBJ2-4, with 7 bases aligning to TRBD2. V shed 1 base and J 8 bases; nucleotides not matched to a gene: 6. The CDR3 extends over 14 amino acids. Germline lookup yields CDR1 SGHNT and CDR2 YYREEE (reference sequence). The CDR3 sequence is CASSLILAEDIQYF. DNA for the CDR3: TGTGCCAGCAGCTTGATCCTAGCGGAGGACATTCAGTACTTC.

The rearrangement joins TRBV10-1 to TRBJ2-7; D is unclear. CDR3 length: 15 amino acids. Trimming took 0 bases from V and 2 from J, leaving 11 bases between them. Germline values: CDR1 WNHNN, CDR2 SYGVQD (reference sequence). The CDR3: CASSESSTSAYEQYF. As DNA, the CDR3 is TGCGCCAGCAGTGAGTCGTCTACTTCTGCCTACGAGCAGTACTTC.